The 10 T cell receptor beta chains reported below all come from one sample, sequenced in a study of identifying expanded T cells in peripheral blood. The protocol was immunoSEQ multiplex PCR, while the TCRdb copy is restricted to in-frame clones and leaves out a portion. The sample has around 70,000 clones; roughly 90% are singletons. Material: blood. Receptors were obtained from a person aged 18 to 70 in good health.

The chain carries TRBV12-5 and TRBJ1-6, with a possible D match to TRBD1 (6 bases). V lost 3 bases and J 4 bases, leaving 16 bases between the germline ends. The CDR3 has 17 residues. From germline, CDR1 is LGHNT and CDR2 FRNRAP. For the CDR3, the DNA is TGTGCTAGTGGTTTACTGGGGACGGGGGCTTATAATTCACCCCTCCACTTT. As protein: CASGLLGTGAYNSPLHF. Full variable domain (remainder filled in from reference TRBV12-5 and TRBJ1-6): DARVTQTPRHKVTEMGQEVTMRCQPILGHNTVFWYRQTMMQGLELLAYFRNRAPLDDSGMPKDRFSAEMPDATLATLKIQPSEPRDSAVYFCASGLLGTGAYNSPLHFGNGTRLTVT.

V and J are TRBV9 and TRBJ2-2; a possible D gene is TRBD2 (5 bases). CDR3 length equals 16 residues. Germline V gene lookup returns CDR1 SGDLS and CDR2 YYNGEE. V lost 4 bases and J 4 bases, leaving 17 bases between the germline ends. This CDR3 reads CASSPYGDYPTGELFF. The CDR3 nucleotides are TGTGCCAGCAGCCCGTATGGCGACTACCCCACCGGGGAGCTGTTTTTT.

The chain couples TRBV5-6 to TRBJ2-2; 8 bases are shared with TRBD1. V shed 5 bases, J shed 4 bases, and the junction held 7 bases outside the gene matches. The CDR3 is 15 residues long. Looked up from germline, CDR1 is SGHDT and CDR2 is YYEEEE. The CDR3 bases are TGTGCCAGCAGGTTTGCCGGGACAGGCACCGGGGAGCTGTTTTTT. Amino acid sequence: CASRFAGTGTGELFF.

The rearrangement links TRBV19 to TRBJ2-1; TRBD2 agrees at 12 bases. The trim removed 5 bases at V and 6 bases at J, leaving 8 bases unmatched. Germline values: CDR1 LNHDA, CDR2 SQIVND (reference sequence). This CDR3 is 16 amino acids long. CDR3 amino acids: CASSPYASGRGNEQFF. DNA for the CDR3: TGTGCCAGTAGTCCGTACGCTAGCGGGAGGGGCAATGAGCAGTTCTTC.

This chain's CDR3 is CASSPLIVEAFF. The CDR3 bases are TGTGCCAGCAGCCCGTTAATCGTTGAAGCTTTCTTT. This chain links TRBV7-9 with TRBJ1-1; D unresolved. Germline CDR1 reads SEHNR; CDR2 reads FQNEAQ (reference sequence). Deletions cut 5 bases from V and 7 bases from J, with 11 bases between. This CDR3 region has 12 residues.

This clone was seen once. This chain joins TRBV4-3 and TRBJ2-3; the D gene could be TRBD1 or TRBD2 (5 bases each). Trimming shortened V by 1 base and J by 4 bases, and 18 bases separated the two germline ends. Germline V CDR1 and CDR2: LGHNA, YSLEER. CDR3 length: 17 amino acids. The CDR3 spells CASSQGRRGVYADTQYF. Written as DNA, the CDR3 is TGCGCCAGCAGCCAAGGGAGAAGGGGAGTATATGCAGATACGCAGTATTTT.

The rearrangement joins TRBV19 to TRBJ2-7; no reliable D call. The CDR3 contains 15 residues. In germline, CDR1 is LNHDA, CDR2 SQIVND (reference sequence). V lost 2 bases, J lost 4 bases, and 15 bases lay in between. The chain's CDR3 is CASSISGLRKYEQYF. CDR3 nucleotide sequence: TGTGCCAGTAGTATATCCGGATTACGTAAGTACGAGCAGTACTTC. The full variable domain, rest sourced from reference TRBV19 and TRBJ2-7, is DGGITQSPKYLFRKEGQNVTLSCEQNLNHDAMYWYRQDPGQGLRLIYYSQIVNDFQKGDIAEGYSVSREKKESFPLTVTSAQKNPTAFYLCASSISGLRKYEQYFGPGTRLTVT.

In this sample, this clone turned up once. This chain joins TRBV4-1 and TRBJ2-5; 9 positions agree with TRBD2. After removal of 9 bases from V and 4 bases from J, the junction contained 15 bases not matched to a gene. Germline CDR1 MGHRA, CDR2 YSYEKL. This CDR3 has 16 amino acids. CDR3 DNA: TGCGCCAGGCACCGCCGTTTAAGCGGGGGGCTAGAGACCCAGTACTTC. It is translated as CARHRRLSGGLETQYF.

The V and J genes are TRBV2 and TRBJ2-3, with TRBD1 matching over 7 bases. The length of the CDR3 is 13 residues. Germline V gives CDR1 SNHLY, CDR2 FYNNEI. V trimming: 7 bases; J trimming: 4 bases; junction bases outside the gene matches: 5. The CDR3 reads CASKTGTPDTQYF. CDR3 nucleotides: TGTGCCAGCAAGACAGGGACACCAGATACGCAGTATTTT.

This clone showed up just once. The chain combines TRBV19 with TRBJ2-3; 7 nucleotides match TRBD2. The germline V gene encodes CDR1 LNHDA and CDR2 SQIVND (reference sequence). CDR3 length: 12 amino acids. V shed 7 bases and J 5 bases; nucleotides not matched to a gene: 3. CDR3 nucleotides: TGTGCCAGTAATTCGGGGGGAGATACGCAGTATTTT. Amino acids: CASNSGGDTQYF.